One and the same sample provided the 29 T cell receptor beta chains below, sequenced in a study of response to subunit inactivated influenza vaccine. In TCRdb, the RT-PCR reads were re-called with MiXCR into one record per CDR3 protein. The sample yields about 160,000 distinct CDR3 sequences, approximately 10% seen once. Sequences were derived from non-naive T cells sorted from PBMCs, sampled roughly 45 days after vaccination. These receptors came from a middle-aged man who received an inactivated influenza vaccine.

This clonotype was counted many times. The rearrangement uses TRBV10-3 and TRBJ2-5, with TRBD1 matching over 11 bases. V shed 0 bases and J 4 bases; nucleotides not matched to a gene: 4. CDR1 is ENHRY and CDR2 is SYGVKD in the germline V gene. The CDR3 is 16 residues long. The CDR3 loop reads CAISESRTGGRETQYF. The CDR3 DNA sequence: TGTGCCATCAGTGAGTCGAGGACAGGGGGCAGAGAGACCCAGTACTTC.

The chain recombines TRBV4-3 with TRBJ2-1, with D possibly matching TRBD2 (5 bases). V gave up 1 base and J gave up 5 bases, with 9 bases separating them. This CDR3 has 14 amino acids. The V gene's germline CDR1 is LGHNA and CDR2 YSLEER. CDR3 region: CASSQGWENNEQFF. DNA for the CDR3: TGCGCCAGCAGCCAAGGATGGGAGAACAATGAGCAGTTCTTC.

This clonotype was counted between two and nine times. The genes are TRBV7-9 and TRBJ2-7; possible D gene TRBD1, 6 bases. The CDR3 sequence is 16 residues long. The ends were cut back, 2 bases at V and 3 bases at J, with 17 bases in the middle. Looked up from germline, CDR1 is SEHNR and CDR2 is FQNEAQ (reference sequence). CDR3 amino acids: CASSLLGTIANYEQYF. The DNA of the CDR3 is TGTGCCAGCAGCTTACTAGGGACAATTGCTAACTACGAGCAGTACTTC.

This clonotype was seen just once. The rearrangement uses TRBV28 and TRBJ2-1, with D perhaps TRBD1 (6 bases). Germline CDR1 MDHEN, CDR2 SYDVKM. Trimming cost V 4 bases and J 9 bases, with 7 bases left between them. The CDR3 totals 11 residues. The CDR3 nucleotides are TGTGCCAGCAGTTGGGGGCCTGAGCAGTTCTTC. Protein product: CASSWGPEQFF.

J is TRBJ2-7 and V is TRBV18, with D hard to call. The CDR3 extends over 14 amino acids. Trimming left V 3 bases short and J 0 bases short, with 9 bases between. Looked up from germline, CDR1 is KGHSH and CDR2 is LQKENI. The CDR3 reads CASSPFQDSYEQYF. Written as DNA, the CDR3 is TGTGCCAGCTCACCGTTCCAGGACTCCTACGAGCAGTACTTC.

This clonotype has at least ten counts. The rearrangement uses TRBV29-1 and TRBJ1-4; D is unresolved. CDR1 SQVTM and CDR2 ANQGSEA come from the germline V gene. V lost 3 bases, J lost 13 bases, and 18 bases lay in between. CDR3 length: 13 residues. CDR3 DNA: TGCAGCGTTGACGACGGCGGCGGCCCCGGACTGTTTTTT. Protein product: CSVDDGGGPGLFF.

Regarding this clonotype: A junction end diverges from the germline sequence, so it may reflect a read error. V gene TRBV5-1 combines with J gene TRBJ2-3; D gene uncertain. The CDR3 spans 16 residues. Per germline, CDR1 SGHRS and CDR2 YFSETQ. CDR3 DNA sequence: TGCGCGAGCAGCTTGGGTTCCGGCGCATACACAGATACGAAGTATTTT. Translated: CASSLGSGAYTDTKYF.

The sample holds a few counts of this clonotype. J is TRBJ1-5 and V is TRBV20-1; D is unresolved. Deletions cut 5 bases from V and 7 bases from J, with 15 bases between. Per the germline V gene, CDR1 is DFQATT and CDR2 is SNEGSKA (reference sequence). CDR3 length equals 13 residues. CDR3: CSARDTGEQPQHF. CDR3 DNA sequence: TGCAGTGCTCGTGACACGGGCGAACAGCCCCAGCATTTT.

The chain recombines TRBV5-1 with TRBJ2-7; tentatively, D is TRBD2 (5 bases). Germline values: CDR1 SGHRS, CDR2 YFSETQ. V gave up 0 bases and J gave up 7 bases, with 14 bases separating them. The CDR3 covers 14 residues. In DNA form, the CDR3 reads TGCGCCAGCAGCTTGGCCGGGATCATCGGGGAGCAGTACTTC. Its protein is CASSLAGIIGEQYF.

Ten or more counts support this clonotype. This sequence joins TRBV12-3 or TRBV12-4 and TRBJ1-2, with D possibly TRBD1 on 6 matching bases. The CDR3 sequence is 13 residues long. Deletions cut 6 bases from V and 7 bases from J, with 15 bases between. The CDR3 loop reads CASSRGEQGGYTF. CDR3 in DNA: TGTGCCAGCAGCAGGGGAGAACAGGGTGGCTACACCTTC.

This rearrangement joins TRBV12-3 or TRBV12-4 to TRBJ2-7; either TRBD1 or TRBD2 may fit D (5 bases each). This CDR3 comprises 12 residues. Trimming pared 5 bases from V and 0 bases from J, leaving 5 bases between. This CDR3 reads CASSGTSYEQYF. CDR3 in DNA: TGTGCCAGCAGTGGGACCTCCTACGAGCAGTACTTC.

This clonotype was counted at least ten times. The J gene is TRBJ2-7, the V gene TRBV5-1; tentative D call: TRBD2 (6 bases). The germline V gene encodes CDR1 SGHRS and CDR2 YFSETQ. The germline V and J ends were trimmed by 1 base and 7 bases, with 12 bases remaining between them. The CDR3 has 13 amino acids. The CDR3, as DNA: TGCGCCAGCAGCTTGATCAGGGAGGAGGAGCAGTACTTC. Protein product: CASSLIREEEQYF.

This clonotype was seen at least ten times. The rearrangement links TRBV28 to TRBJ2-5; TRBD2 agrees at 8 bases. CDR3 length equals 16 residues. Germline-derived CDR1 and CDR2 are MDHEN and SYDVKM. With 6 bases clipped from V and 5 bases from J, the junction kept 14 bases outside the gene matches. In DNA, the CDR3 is TGTGCCAGCAGCTTACGTCTCCAAGCGGGGGCGGAGACCCAGTACTTC. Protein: CASSLRLQAGAETQYF.

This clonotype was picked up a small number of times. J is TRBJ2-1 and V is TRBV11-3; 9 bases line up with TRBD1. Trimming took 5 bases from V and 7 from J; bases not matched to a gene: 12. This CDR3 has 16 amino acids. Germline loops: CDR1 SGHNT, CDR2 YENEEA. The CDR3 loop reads CASSPSYRGLENEQFF. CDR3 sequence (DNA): TGTGCCAGCAGCCCCTCTTACAGGGGGCTTGAGAATGAGCAGTTCTTC. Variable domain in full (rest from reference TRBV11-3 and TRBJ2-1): EAGVVQSPRYKIIEKKQPVAFWCNPISGHNTLYWYLQNLGQGPELLIRYENEEAVDDSQLPKDRFSAERLKGVDSTLKIQPAELGDSAVYLCASSPSYRGLENEQFFGPGTRLTVL.

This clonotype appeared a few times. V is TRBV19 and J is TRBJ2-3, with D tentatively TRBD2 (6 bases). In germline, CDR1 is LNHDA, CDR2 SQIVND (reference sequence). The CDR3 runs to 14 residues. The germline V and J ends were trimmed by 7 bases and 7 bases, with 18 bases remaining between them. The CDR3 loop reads CASMPGGTRNTQYF. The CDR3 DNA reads TGTGCCAGTATGCCCGGGGGTACGAGGAATACGCAGTATTTT.

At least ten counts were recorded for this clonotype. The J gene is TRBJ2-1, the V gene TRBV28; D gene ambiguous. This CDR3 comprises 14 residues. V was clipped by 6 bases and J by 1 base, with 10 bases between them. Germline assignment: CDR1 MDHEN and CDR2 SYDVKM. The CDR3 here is CASRIIGSYNEQFF. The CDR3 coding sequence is TGTGCCAGCAGGATAATAGGGTCCTACAATGAGCAGTTCTTC.

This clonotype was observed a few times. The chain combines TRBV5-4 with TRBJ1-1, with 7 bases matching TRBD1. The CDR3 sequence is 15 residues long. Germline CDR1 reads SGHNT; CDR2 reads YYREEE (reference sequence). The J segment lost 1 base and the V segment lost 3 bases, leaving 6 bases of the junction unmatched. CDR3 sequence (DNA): TGTGCCAGCAGCTCGGGACAGCTTCGGAACACTGAAGCTTTCTTT. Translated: CASSSGQLRNTEAFF.

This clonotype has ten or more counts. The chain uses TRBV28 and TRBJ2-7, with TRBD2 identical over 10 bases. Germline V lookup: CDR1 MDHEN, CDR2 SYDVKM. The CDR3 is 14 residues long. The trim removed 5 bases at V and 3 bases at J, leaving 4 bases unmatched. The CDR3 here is CASSDPSGSYEQYF. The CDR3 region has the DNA TGTGCCAGCAGTGACCCTAGCGGGAGCTACGAGCAGTACTTC. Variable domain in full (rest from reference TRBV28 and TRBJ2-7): DVKVTQSSRYLVKRTGEKVFLECVQDMDHENMFWYRQDPGLGLRLIYFSYDVKMKEKGDIPEGYSVSREKKERFSLILESASTNQTSMYLCASSDPSGSYEQYFGPGTRLTVT.

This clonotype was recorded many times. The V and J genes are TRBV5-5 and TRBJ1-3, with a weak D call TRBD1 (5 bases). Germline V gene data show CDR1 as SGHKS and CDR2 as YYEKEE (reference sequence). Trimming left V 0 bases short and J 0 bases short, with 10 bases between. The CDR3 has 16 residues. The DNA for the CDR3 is TGTGCCAGCAGCTTGGCCGAGGGGATCTCTGGAAACACCATATATTTT. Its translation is CASSLAEGISGNTIYF.

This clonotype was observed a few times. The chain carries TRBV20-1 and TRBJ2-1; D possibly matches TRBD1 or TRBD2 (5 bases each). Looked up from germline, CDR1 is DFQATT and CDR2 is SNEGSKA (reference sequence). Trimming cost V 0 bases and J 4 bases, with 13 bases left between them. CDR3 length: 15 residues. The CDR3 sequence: CSARDPGRPYNEQFF. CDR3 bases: TGCAGTGCTAGAGATCCGGGACGACCATACAATGAGCAGTTCTTC.

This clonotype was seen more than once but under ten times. The CDR3: CASIGAGGPAETQYF. For the CDR3, the DNA is TGTGCCAGCATCGGAGCGGGGGGGCCAGCAGAGACCCAGTACTTC. The V and J genes are TRBV2 and TRBJ2-5, with TRBD2 matching over 10 bases. CDR1 is SNHLY, CDR2 FYNNEI, per germline. V was clipped by 7 bases and J by 4 bases; unmatched bases: 9. The CDR3 spans 15 residues.

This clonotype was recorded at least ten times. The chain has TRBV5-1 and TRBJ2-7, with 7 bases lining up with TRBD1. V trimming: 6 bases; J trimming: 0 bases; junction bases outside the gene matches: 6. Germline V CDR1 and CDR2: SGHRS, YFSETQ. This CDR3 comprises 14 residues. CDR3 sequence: CASTAWDSSYEQYF. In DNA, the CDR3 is TGCGCCAGCACCGCCTGGGACAGCTCCTACGAGCAGTACTTC.

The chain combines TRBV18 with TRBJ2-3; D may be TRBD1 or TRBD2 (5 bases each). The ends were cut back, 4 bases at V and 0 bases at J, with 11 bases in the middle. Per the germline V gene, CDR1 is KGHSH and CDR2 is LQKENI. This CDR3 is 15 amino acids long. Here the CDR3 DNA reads TGTGCCAGCTCACGTAGTGGGGGAAGCACAGATACGCAGTATTTT. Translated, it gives CASSRSGGSTDTQYF.

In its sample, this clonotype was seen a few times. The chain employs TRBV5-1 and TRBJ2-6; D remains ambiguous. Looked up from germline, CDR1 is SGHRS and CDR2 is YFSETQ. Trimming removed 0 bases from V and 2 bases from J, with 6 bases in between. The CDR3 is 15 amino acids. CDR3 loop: CASSLAQAGANVLTF. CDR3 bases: TGCGCCAGCAGCTTGGCTCAGGCTGGGGCCAACGTCCTGACTTTC. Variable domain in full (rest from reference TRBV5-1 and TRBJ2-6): KAGVTQTPRYLIKTRGQQVTLSCSPISGHRSVSWYQQTPGQGLQFLFEYFSETQRNKGNFPGRFSGRQFSNSRSEMNVSTLELGDSALYLCASSLAQAGANVLTFGAGSRLTVL.

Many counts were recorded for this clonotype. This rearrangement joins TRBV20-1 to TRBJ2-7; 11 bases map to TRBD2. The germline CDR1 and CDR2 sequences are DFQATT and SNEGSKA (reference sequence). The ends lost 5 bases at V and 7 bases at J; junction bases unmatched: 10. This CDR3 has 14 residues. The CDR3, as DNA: TGCAGTGCTCCAACTAGCGGGAGAGGGTGGGAGCAGTACTTC. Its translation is CSAPTSGRGWEQYF.

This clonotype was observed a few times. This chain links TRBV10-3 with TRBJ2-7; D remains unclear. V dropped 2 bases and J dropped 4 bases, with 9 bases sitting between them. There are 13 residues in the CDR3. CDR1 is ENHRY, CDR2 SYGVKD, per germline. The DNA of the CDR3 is TGTGCCATCAGTGAGCACCAGGTGTACGAGCAGTACTTC. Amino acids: CAISEHQVYEQYF.

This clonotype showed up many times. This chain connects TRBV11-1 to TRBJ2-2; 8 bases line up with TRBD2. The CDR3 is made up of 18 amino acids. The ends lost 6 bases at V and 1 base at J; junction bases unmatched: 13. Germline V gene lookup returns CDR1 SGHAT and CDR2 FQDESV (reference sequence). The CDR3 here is CASRLPFRLAGNTGELFF. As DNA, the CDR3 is TGTGCCAGCAGGCTTCCCTTTCGTCTAGCGGGGAACACCGGGGAGCTGTTTTTT.

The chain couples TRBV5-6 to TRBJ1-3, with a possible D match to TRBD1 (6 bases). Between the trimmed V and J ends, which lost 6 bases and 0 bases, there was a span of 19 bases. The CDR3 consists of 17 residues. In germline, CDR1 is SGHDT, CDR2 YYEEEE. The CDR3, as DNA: TGTGCCAGCACCCCTGGGGGGCGGACGATCTCTGGAAACACCATATATTTT. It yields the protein CASTPGGRTISGNTIYF.

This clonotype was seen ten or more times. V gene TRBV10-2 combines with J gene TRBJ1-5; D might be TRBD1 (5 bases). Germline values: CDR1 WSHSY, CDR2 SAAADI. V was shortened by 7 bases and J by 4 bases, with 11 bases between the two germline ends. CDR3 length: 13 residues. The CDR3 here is CASTPGPNQPQHF. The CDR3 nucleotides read TGCGCCAGCACTCCAGGGCCAAATCAGCCCCAGCATTTT.